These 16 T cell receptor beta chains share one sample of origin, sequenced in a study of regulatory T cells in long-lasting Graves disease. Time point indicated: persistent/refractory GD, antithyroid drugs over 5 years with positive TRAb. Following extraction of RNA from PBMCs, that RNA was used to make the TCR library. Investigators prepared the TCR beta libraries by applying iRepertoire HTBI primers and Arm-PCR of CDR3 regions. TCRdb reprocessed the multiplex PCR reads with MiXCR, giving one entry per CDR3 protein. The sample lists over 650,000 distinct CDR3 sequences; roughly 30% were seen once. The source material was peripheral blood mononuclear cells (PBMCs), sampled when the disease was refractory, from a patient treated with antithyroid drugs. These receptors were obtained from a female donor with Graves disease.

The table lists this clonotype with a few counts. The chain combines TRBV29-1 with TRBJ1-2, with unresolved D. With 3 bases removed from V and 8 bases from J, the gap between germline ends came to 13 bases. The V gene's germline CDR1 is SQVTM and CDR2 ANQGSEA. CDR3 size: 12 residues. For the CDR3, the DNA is TGCAGCGTTGATAGCCCGGGCCCCGGCTACACCTTC. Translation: CSVDSPGPGYTF.

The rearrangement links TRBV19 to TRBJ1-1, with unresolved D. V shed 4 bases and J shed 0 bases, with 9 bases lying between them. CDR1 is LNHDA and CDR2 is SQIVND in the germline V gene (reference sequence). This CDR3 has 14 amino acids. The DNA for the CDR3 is TGTGCCAGTAGTACCATGCACATGAACACTGAAGCTTTCTTT. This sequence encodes CASSTMHMNTEAFF. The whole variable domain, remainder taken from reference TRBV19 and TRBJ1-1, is DGGITQSPKYLFRKEGQNVTLSCEQNLNHDAMYWYRQDPGQGLRLIYYSQIVNDFQKGDIAEGYSVSREKKESFPLTVTSAQKNPTAFYLCASSTMHMNTEAFFGQGTRLTVV.

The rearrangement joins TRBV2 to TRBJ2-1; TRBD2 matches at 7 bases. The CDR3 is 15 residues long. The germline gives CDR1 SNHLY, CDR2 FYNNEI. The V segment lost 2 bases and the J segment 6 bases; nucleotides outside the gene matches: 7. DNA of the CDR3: TGTGCCAGCAGTGAATTCGGCGGGAGACCCAATGAGCAGTTCTTC. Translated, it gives CASSEFGGRPNEQFF.

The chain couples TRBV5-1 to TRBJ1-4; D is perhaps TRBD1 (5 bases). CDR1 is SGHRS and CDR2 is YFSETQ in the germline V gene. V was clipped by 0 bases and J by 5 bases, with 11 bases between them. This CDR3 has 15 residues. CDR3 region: CASSLGGQENEKLFF. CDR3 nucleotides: TGCGCCAGCAGCTTGGGAGGACAAGAGAATGAAAAACTGTTTTTT.

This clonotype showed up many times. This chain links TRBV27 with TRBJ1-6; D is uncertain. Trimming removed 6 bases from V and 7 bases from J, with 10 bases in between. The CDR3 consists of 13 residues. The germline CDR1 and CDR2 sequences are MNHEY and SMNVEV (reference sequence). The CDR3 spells CASRYRRNSPLHF. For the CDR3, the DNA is TGTGCCAGCAGATACCGTAGGAATTCACCCCTCCACTTT.

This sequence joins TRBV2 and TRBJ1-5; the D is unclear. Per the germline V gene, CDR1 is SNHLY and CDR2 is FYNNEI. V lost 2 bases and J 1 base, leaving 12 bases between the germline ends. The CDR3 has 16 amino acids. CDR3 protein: CASSETSSPSNQPQHF. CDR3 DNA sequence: TGTGCCAGCAGTGAAACGTCGAGCCCCAGCAATCAGCCCCAGCATTTT.

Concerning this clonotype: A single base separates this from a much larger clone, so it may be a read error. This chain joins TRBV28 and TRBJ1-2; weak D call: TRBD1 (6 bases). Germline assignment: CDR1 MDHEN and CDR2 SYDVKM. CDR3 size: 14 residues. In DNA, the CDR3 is TGTGCCGGCAGCCAATACATGGACAGTTATGGCTACACCTTC. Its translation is CAGSQYMDSYGYTF.

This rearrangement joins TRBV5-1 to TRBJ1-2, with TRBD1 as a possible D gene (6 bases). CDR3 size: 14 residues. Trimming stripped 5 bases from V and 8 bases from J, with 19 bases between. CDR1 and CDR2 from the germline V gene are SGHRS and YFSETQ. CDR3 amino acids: CASRELQGTVGYTF. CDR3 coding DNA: TGCGCCAGCAGAGAACTACAGGGAACAGTCGGCTACACCTTC. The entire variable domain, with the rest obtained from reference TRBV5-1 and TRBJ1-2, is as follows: KAGVTQTPRYLIKTRGQQVTLSCSPISGHRSVSWYQQTPGQGLQFLFEYFSETQRNKGNFPGRFSGRQFSNSRSEMNVSTLELGDSALYLCASRELQGTVGYTFGSGTRLTVV.

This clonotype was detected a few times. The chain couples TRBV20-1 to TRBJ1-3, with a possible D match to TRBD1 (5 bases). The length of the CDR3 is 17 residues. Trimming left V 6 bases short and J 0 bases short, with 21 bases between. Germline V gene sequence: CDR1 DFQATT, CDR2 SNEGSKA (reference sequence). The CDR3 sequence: CSAGVVSAGNSGNTIYF. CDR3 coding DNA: TGCAGTGCCGGTGTCGTTTCAGCAGGGAACTCTGGAAACACCATATATTTT.

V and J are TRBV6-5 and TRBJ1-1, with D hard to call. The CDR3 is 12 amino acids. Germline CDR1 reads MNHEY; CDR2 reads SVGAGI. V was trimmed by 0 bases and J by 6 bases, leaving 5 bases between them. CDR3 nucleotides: TGTGCCAGCAGTTACTCAACCCCTGAAGCTTTCTTT. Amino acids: CASSYSTPEAFF.

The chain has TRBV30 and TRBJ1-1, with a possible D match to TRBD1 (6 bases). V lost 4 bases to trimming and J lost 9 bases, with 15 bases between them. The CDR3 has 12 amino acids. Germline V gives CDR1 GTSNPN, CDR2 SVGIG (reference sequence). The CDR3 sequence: CAWIPRGGQAFF. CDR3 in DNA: TGTGCCTGGATCCCCAGGGGAGGGCAAGCTTTCTTT.

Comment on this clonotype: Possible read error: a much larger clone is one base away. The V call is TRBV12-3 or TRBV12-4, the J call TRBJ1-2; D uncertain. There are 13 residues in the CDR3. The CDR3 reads CAGSLVLRYGYTF. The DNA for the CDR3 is TGTGCCGGCAGTTTGGTTTTGCGCTATGGCTACACCTTC.

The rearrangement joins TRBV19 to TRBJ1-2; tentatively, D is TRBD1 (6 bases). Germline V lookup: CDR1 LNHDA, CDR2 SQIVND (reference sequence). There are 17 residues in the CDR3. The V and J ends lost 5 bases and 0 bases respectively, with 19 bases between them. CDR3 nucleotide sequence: TGTGCCAGTAGTTCCGAGGCCAGGGGCCCTGCTAACTATGGCTACACCTTC. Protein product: CASSSEARGPANYGYTF.

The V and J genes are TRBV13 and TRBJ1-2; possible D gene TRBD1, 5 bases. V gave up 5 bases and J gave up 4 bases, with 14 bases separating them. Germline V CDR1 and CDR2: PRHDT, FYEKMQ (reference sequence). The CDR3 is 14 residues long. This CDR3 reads CASSNLTVIYGYTF. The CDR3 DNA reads TGTGCCAGCAGCAACCTGACAGTGATCTATGGCTACACCTTC.

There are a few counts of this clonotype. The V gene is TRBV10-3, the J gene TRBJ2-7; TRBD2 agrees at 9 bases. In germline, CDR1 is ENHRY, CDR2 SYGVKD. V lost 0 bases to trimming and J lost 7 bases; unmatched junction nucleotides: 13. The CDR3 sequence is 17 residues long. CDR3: CAISESVEEREEREQYF. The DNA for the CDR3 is TGTGCCATCAGTGAGTCAGTCGAGGAGCGGGAGGAGCGGGAGCAGTACTTC.

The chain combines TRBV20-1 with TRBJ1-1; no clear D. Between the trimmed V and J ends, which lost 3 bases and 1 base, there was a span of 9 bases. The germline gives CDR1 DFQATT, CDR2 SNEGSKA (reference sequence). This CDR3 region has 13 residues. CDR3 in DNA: TGCAGTGCTAGTCTTGGTTCGAACACTGAAGCTTTCTTT. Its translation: CSASLGSNTEAFF.